These 30 T cell receptor beta chains came from one sample sequenced in a study of cytomegalovirus exposure and HLA in healthy donors. The PCR contained 60 Vbeta and 13 Jbeta primers. The protocol was immunoSEQ multiplex PCR, while the TCRdb copy is restricted to in-frame clones and leaves out a portion. The sample lists around 120,000 clones; 70% to 80% were seen once. Sequenced sample: PBMCs. The source is a woman aged 45-65 years in good health and CMV-seronegative.

The DNA for the CDR3 is TGTGCCAGCAGCGTAGGGGGACTCCGACCTGCTAATGAAAAACTGTTTTTT. Residues: CASSVGGLRPANEKLFF. The V gene is TRBV9, the J gene TRBJ1-4, with D maybe TRBD1 (5 bases). V was cut by 0 bases and J by 3 bases, with 15 bases left in between. Germline CDR1 reads SGDLS; CDR2 reads YYNGEE. The CDR3 is 17 amino acids.

V gene TRBV5-3 combines with J gene TRBJ1-4, with 9 positions matching TRBD1. TRBV5-3 is assigned to the ORF class and has an uncertain function. This CDR3 region has 14 residues. The J segment lost 6 bases and the V segment lost 4 bases, leaving 4 bases of the junction unmatched. CDR3 protein: CARSRDREDEKLFF. The DNA for the CDR3 is TGTGCCAGAAGCAGGGACAGGGAAGATGAAAAACTGTTTTTT.

The V call is TRBV27, the J call TRBJ2-1, with TRBD2 matching over 11 bases. Germline V CDR1 and CDR2: MNHEY, SMNVEV (reference sequence). The CDR3 length is 16 residues. V trimming: 3 bases; J trimming: 6 bases; junction bases outside the gene matches: 7. CDR3 sequence (DNA): TGTGCCAGCAGTTTGACCGGGACTAGCGGTGGCAATGAGCAGTTCTTC. Protein product: CASSLTGTSGGNEQFF.

This rearrangement joins TRBV21-1 to TRBJ2-7; TRBD2 reflects the table's D call only, with no check against the DNA. TRBV21-1 is noted as a pseudogene. The CDR3 loop spans 18 amino acids. The CDR3 spells CASSKAPTHPRTTYEQYF. Written as DNA, the CDR3 is TGTGCCAGCAGCAAAGCTCCCACTCACCCGAGAACGACCTACGAGCAGTACTTC.

This clone was counted between two and nine times. The J gene is TRBJ1-1, the V gene TRBV19; D might be TRBD1 (5 bases). V lost 5 bases and J lost 2, with 12 bases in between. This CDR3 is 14 amino acids long. The germline CDR1 and CDR2 sequences are LNHDA and SQIVND (reference sequence). The CDR3 sequence: CASSVGDSNTEAFF. The CDR3 DNA reads as TGTGCCAGTAGTGTAGGAGACAGTAACACTGAAGCTTTCTTT.

The rearrangement links TRBV6-1 to TRBJ1-5, with D maybe TRBD1 (6 bases). The germline gives CDR1 MNHNS, CDR2 SASEGT. V gave up 2 bases and J gave up 6 bases, with 11 bases separating them. This CDR3 has 14 amino acids. CDR3 protein: CASSEHREIQPQHF. In DNA, the CDR3 is TGTGCCAGCAGTGAACACAGGGAGATTCAGCCCCAGCATTTT.

This chain connects TRBV10-3 to TRBJ2-7; TRBD1 matches 10 bases. With V trimmed by 6 bases and J by 0 bases, 8 bases remained unmatched. Germline V CDR1 and CDR2: ENHRY, SYGVKD. The CDR3 is 16 residues long. The CDR3 is CAIRGGQGLSSYEQYF. The CDR3 DNA reads as TGTGCCATCAGGGGGGGACAGGGGTTAAGCTCCTACGAGCAGTACTTC.

The chain couples TRBV7-8 to TRBJ2-7, with a weak D call TRBD2 (6 bases). V dropped 3 bases and J dropped 4 bases, with 13 bases sitting between them. The CDR3 is 14 residues long. In germline, CDR1 is SGHVS, CDR2 FQNEAQ. The CDR3 region is CASSFYSGGYEQYF. For the CDR3, the DNA is TGTGCCAGCAGCTTTTATAGCGGAGGTTACGAGCAGTACTTC.

The gene calls are TRBV25-1 and TRBJ2-2; no clear D. V was cut by 0 bases and J by 6 bases, with 5 bases left in between. Germline V lookup: CDR1 MGHDK, CDR2 SYGVNS. CDR3 length: 13 amino acids. This chain's CDR3 is CASSEYEAGELFF. In nucleotides, the CDR3 is TGTGCCAGCAGTGAATATGAGGCCGGGGAGCTGTTTTTT. Together with reference TRBV25-1 and TRBJ2-2, the CDR3 gives the full variable domain: EADIYQTPRYLVIGTGKKITLECSQTMGHDKMYWYQQDPGMELHLIHYSYGVNSTEKGDLSSESTVSRIRTEHFPLTLESARPSHTSQYLCASSEYEAGELFFGEGSRLTVL.

Concerning this clone itself: Likely a read error: the CDR3 ends without its conserved phenylalanine or tryptophan. The DNA is omitted, as the CDR3 cannot be located on it reliably, and the CDR3 follows TCRdb's listing. The rearrangement joins TRBV27 to TRBJ2-7; the table gives TRBD1 as D, unverified against the DNA. Including both end residues, the CDR3 is 8 amino acids long. The germline V gene has CDR1 MNHEY and CDR2 SMNVEV (reference sequence). The CDR3 loop is CANPGSFC.

The CDR3 sequence: CASSPGGTGIYEQYF. The CDR3 coding sequence is TGTGCCAGCAGCCCCGGTGGGACAGGGATATACGAGCAGTACTTC. The V and J genes are TRBV5-5 and TRBJ2-7; 9 bases are shared with TRBD1. The junction had 9 bases not matched to a gene; V was cut back by 4 bases and J by 4 bases. Looked up from germline, CDR1 is SGHKS and CDR2 is YYEKEE (reference sequence). The CDR3 totals 15 residues.

The rearrangement links TRBV28 to TRBJ2-7, with D possibly being TRBD1 (6 bases). V shed 5 bases and J shed 5 bases, with 19 bases lying between them. CDR3 length: 15 amino acids. Germline V gene lookup returns CDR1 MDHEN and CDR2 SYDVKM. The CDR3 DNA reads TGTGCCAGCAGTCGTACAAACAGGGTTTCTGACGAGCAGTACTTC. Protein: CASSRTNRVSDEQYF.

The table lists this clone with a few counts. The chain joins TRBV27 to TRBJ2-1; D might be TRBD2 (5 bases). Between the trimmed V and J ends, which lost 8 bases and 7 bases, there was a span of 27 bases. In germline, CDR1 is MNHEY, CDR2 SMNVEV (reference sequence). The CDR3 runs 17 residues. CDR3: CASSWGAVPLMRNEQFF. CDR3 nucleotide sequence: TGTGCCAGCTCCTGGGGAGCGGTCCCCCTTATGCGGAATGAGCAGTTCTTC.

This chain connects TRBV11-2 to TRBJ2-1, with D possibly TRBD1 on 5 matching bases. The CDR3 extends over 16 amino acids. The V gene's germline CDR1 is SGHAT and CDR2 FQNNGV. V was trimmed by 2 bases and J by 0 bases, leaving 11 bases between them. The CDR3 DNA sequence: TGTGCCAGCAGCTTAAGAGGACATTTCTCCTACAATGAGCAGTTCTTC. It translates to CASSLRGHFSYNEQFF.

V usage is TRBV15 and J usage is TRBJ2-5, with TRBD1 identical over 9 bases. V was pared by 1 base and J by 5 bases, with 8 bases of the junction left unmatched. Per germline, CDR1 LNHNV and CDR2 YYDKDF (reference sequence). CDR3 length equals 16 residues. CDR3 DNA sequence: TGTGCCACCAGCAGAGCTCCGGGACAGGGTCTGGAGACCCAGTACTTC. Amino acid sequence: CATSRAPGQGLETQYF.

This chain joins TRBV30 and TRBJ1-4; D perhaps matches TRBD1 (5 bases). Per germline, CDR1 GTSNPN and CDR2 SVGIG (reference sequence). V dropped 2 bases and J dropped 7 bases, with 11 bases sitting between them. CDR3 length equals 13 residues. The CDR3 DNA reads TGTGCCTGGAGTATCAGCGGGGGTGAAAAACTGTTTTTT. Protein product: CAWSISGGEKLFF.

The table lists this clone with a count of one. This chain joins TRBV7-2 and TRBJ2-6, with 11 bases identical to TRBD2. The V segment lost 3 bases and the J segment 0 bases; nucleotides outside the gene matches: 7. The CDR3 covers 19 residues. From germline, CDR1 is SGHTA and CDR2 FQGNSA. The CDR3 DNA sequence: TGTGCCAGCAGCTTTCTCGGACTAGCGGGTTTCTCTGGGGCCAACGTCCTGACTTTC. Protein product: CASSFLGLAGFSGANVLTF.

The chain combines TRBV29-1 with TRBJ1-1; the match to TRBD1 covers 7 bases. CDR3 size: 12 residues. V lost 7 bases, J lost 2 bases, and 4 bases stayed unmatched. The V gene's germline CDR1 is SQVTM and CDR2 ANQGSEA. CDR3 DNA sequence: TGCAGCGGGGGACAGCAAAACACTGAAGCTTTCTTT. Protein sequence: CSGGQQNTEAFF.

The chain uses TRBV6-5 and TRBJ1-1; TRBD1 aligns across 12 bases. Germline CDR1 reads MNHEY; CDR2 reads SVGAGI. Germline trimming cut 6 bases from V and 4 bases from J; bases unmatched to any gene: 3. The CDR3 is made up of 14 amino acids. CDR3 in DNA: TGTGCCAGCAGCAGGGACAGGGGGCGCACTGAAGCTTTCTTT. Translated: CASSRDRGRTEAFF.

The V gene is TRBV27, the J gene TRBJ2-7; TRBD2 is a possible D gene (6 bases). Germline CDR1 reads MNHEY; CDR2 reads SMNVEV (reference sequence). Trimming left V 2 bases short and J 4 bases short, with 9 bases between. CDR3 length: 13 amino acids. CDR3 DNA sequence: TGTGCCAGCAGTTTACGGGAGACATACGAGCAGTACGTC. Translation: CASSLRETYEQYV.

This clone was seen only a few times. This chain joins TRBV6-1 and TRBJ2-1; 8 bases are a match to TRBD2. CDR3 length equals 18 residues. With 4 bases clipped from V and 8 bases from J, the junction kept 19 bases outside the gene matches. CDR1 is MNHNS and CDR2 is SASEGT in the germline V gene. DNA of the CDR3: TGTGCCAGCAGTGTCCGGGGGGGGAGTAGCGGGAAGGGCTATGAGCAGTTCTTC. Residues: CASSVRGGSSGKGYEQFF.

The chain links TRBV5-4 to TRBJ1-2; D is unclear. The germline gives CDR1 SGHNT, CDR2 YYREEE (reference sequence). Trimming removed 0 bases at V and 4 bases at J, with 13 bases between. The CDR3 has 15 residues. CDR3 sequence reads: CASSLAVRGGYGYTF. As DNA, the CDR3 is TGTGCCAGCAGCTTGGCCGTTCGGGGTGGCTATGGCTACACCTTC.

The chain couples TRBV9 to TRBJ2-1, with 11 bases aligning to TRBD2. The CDR3 length is 15 residues. In germline, CDR1 is SGDLS, CDR2 YYNGEE. J was trimmed by 6 bases and V by 0 bases; bases with no gene match: 2. Here the CDR3 reads CASSVELAGVNEQFF. The CDR3 DNA follows: TGTGCCAGCAGCGTAGAACTAGCGGGAGTCAATGAGCAGTTCTTC.

The chain uses TRBV5-4 and TRBJ1-2, with TRBD1 identical over 7 bases. The CDR3 extends over 14 amino acids. The V segment lost 3 bases and the J segment 5 bases; nucleotides outside the gene matches: 7. CDR1 and CDR2 from the germline V gene are SGHNT and YYREEE (reference sequence). In nucleotides, the CDR3 is TGTGCCAGCAGCTCAGTAGGGGGCGGGTATGGCTACACCTTC. Protein sequence: CASSSVGGGYGYTF.

This chain joins TRBV29-1 and TRBJ1-2, with 8 nucleotides matching TRBD1. Looked up from germline, CDR1 is SQVTM and CDR2 is ANQGSEA. V lost 6 bases to trimming and J lost 5 bases; unmatched junction nucleotides: 8. CDR3 size: 13 residues. CDR3 protein: CSVQGQGAYGYTF. In nucleotides, the CDR3 is TGCAGCGTGCAGGGTCAGGGGGCGTATGGCTACACCTTC.

The chain links TRBV7-3 to TRBJ2-7, with 11 bases lining up with TRBD2. Unmatched junction bases numbered 9, after V lost 5 bases and J lost 6 bases. CDR3 size: 15 residues. Germline V lookup: CDR1 SGHTA, CDR2 FQGTGA. The CDR3 region is CASSPTLAGAAEQYF. The CDR3 nucleotides read TGTGCCAGCAGCCCTACACTAGCGGGAGCAGCCGAGCAGTACTTC.

V is TRBV4-3 and J is TRBJ1-2, with 7 bases lining up with TRBD1. J gave up 7 bases and V 0 bases, and 5 bases lay outside the gene matches. This CDR3 has 14 residues. Germline V lookup: CDR1 LGHNA, CDR2 YSLEER. CDR3 sequence: CASSQDSTGLGYTF. The CDR3, as DNA: TGCGCCAGCAGCCAAGATTCGACAGGGCTTGGCTACACCTTC.

The chain combines TRBV5-4 with TRBJ2-3, with unresolved D. From germline, CDR1 is SGHNT and CDR2 YYREEE (reference sequence). This CDR3 has 15 amino acids. The V and J ends lost 4 bases and 2 bases respectively, with 14 bases between them. The CDR3 region is CASSERIAPTDTQYF. For the CDR3, the DNA is TGTGCCAGCAGCGAGAGGATAGCTCCCACAGATACGCAGTATTTT.

V usage is TRBV4-1 and J usage is TRBJ2-1; possibly TRBD2 for D (6 bases). Trimming removed 0 bases at V and 7 bases at J, with 10 bases between. CDR3 length: 14 amino acids. The germline V gene encodes CDR1 MGHRA and CDR2 YSYEKL. CDR3 residues: CASSQDSEGNEQFF. For the CDR3, the DNA is TGCGCCAGCAGCCAAGATTCGGAGGGAAATGAGCAGTTCTTC.

The V call is TRBV5-4, the J call TRBJ2-5; perhaps TRBD1 as D (5 bases). The V end lost 1 base, the J end lost 4 bases, and 17 bases lay between the germline ends. This CDR3 is built from 16 residues. Germline CDR1 SGHNT, CDR2 YYREEE (reference sequence). The CDR3 DNA is TGTGCCAGCAGCTTGATTCCGACAGCCCTCCTAGAGACCCAGTACTTC. Translation gives CASSLIPTALLETQYF.